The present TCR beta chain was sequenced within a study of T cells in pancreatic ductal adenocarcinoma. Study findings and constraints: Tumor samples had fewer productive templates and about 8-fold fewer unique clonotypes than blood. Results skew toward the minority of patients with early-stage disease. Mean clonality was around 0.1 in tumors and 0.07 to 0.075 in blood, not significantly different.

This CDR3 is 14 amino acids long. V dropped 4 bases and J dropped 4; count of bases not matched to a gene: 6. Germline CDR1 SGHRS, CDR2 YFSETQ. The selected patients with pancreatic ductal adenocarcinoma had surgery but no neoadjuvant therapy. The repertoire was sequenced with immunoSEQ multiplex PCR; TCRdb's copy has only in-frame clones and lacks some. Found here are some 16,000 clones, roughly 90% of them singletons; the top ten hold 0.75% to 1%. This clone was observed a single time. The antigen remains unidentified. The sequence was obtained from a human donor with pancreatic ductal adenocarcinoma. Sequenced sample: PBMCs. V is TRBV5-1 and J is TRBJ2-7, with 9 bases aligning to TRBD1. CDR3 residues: CASSVDRGWYEQYF. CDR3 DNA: TGCGCCAGCAGCGTGGACAGGGGTTGGTACGAGCAGTACTTC.